This record looks at one T cell receptor beta chain sequence and its context. As yet, its antigen is unknown. The sample belongs to a study of cytomegalovirus exposure and HLA in healthy donors. The study, taken as a whole, reports: Cytomegalovirus association was assigned to around 150 TCR beta chains.

From germline, CDR1 is MNHEY and CDR2 SVGAGI. Trimming pared 6 bases from V and 5 bases from J, leaving 16 bases between. The CDR3 is 14 residues long. The study ran its PCR with 60 Vbeta and 13 Jbeta primers. The authors' processing: Per a later analysis, the number of unique TCR beta chains was roughly 80 million, of which 9 million to 12 million were shared. Data came from immunoSEQ multiplex PCR; TCRdb stores just in-frame clones and leaves some out. That table is the source of V, J and clone size, and D and trimming were worked out from the DNA. Seen here are 95,000 to 100,000 clones, less than 80% observed once, and the top ten hold about 4%.

What was sequenced was PBMCs. This chain joins TRBV6-5 and TRBJ1-1; D gene ambiguous. The TCR was taken from a man aged 40-49 years in good health and CMV-seronegative. DNA of the CDR3: TGTGCCAGCAGCCCCCAAGACGGAGGGACTGAAGCTTTCTTT. It is translated as CASSPQDGGTEAFF.